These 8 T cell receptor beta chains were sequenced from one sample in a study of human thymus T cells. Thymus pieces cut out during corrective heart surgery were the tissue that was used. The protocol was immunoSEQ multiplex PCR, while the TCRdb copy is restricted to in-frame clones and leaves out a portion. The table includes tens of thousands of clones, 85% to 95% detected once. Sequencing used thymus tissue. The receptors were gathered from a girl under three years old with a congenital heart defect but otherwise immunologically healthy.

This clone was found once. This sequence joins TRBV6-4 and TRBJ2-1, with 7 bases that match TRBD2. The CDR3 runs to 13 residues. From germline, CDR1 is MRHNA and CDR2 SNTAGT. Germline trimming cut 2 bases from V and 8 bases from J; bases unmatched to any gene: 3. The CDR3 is CASSDSAGDEQFF. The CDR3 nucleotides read TGTGCCAGCAGTGACAGTGCGGGGGATGAGCAGTTCTTC.

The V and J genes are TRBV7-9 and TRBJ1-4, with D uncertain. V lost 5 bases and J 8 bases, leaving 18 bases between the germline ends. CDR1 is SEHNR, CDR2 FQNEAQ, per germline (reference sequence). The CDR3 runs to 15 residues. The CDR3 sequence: CASSPSAGFWEKLFF. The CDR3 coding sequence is TGTGCCAGCAGCCCATCGGCTGGGTTTTGGGAAAAACTGTTTTTT.

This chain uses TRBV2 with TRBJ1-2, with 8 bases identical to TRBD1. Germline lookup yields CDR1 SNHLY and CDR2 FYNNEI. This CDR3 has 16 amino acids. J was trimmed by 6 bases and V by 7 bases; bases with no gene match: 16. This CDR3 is CASTRDRGVESDGYTF. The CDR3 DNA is TGTGCCAGCACCAGAGACAGGGGAGTTGAATCGGATGGCTACACCTTC. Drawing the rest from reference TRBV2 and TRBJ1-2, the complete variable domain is EPEVTQTPSHQVTQMGQEVILRCVPISNHLYFYWYRQILGQKVEFLVSFYNNEISEKSEIFDDQFSVERPDGSNFTLKIRSTKLEDSAMYFCASTRDRGVESDGYTFGSGTRLTVV.

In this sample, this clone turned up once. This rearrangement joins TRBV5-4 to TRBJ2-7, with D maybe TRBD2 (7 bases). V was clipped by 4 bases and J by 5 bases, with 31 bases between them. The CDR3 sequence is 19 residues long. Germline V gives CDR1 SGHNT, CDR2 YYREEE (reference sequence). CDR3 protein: CASSPWGGMTGLPGNEQYF. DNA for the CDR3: TGTGCCAGCAGCCCTTGGGGGGGGATGACAGGATTGCCTGGGAACGAGCAGTACTTC. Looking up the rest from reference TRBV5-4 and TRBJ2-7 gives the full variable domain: ETGVTQSPTHLIKTRGQQVTLRCSSQSGHNTVSWYQQALGQGPQFIFQYYREEENGRGNFPPRFSGLQFPNYSSELNVNALELDDSALYLCASSPWGGMTGLPGNEQYFGPGTRLTVT.

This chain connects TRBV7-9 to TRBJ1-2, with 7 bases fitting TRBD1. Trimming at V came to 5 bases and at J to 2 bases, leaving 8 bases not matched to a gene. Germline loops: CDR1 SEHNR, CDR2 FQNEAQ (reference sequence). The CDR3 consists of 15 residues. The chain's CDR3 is CASSPSQGYNYGYTF. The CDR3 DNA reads TGTGCCAGCAGCCCTTCACAGGGGTACAACTATGGCTACACCTTC.

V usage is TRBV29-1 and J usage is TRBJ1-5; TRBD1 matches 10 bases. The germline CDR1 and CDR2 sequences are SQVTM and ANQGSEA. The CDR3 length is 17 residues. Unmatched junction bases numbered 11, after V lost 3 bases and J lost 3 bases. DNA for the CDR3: TGCAGCGTTGAGGAGCCGTACGGGACAGGGGTCAATCAGCCCCAGCATTTT. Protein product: CSVEEPYGTGVNQPQHF. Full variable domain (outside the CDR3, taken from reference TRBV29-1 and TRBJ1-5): SAVISQKPSRDICQRGTSLTIQCQVDSQVTMMFWYRQQPGQSLTLIATANQGSEATYESGFVIDKFPISRPNLTFSTLTVSNMSPEDSSIYLCSVEEPYGTGVNQPQHFGDGTRLSIL.

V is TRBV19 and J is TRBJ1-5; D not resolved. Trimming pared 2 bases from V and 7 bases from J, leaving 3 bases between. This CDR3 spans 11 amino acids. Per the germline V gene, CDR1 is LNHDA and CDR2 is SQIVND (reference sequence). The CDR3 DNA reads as TGTGCCAGTAGTATAAACCAGCCCCAGCATTTT. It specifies CASSINQPQHF. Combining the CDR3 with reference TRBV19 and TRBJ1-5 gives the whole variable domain DGGITQSPKYLFRKEGQNVTLSCEQNLNHDAMYWYRQDPGQGLRLIYYSQIVNDFQKGDIAEGYSVSREKKESFPLTVTSAQKNPTAFYLCASSINQPQHFGDGTRLSIL.

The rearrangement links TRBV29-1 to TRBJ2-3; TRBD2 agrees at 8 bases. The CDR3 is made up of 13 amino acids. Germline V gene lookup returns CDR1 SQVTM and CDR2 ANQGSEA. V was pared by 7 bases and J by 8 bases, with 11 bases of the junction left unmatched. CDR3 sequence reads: CSAPGSGNGTQYF. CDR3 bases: TGCAGCGCTCCGGGTAGCGGGAACGGTACGCAGTATTTT.